One and the same sample provided the 11 T cell receptor beta chains below, sequenced in a study of blood T cells in healthy people across ages. The authors ran a second PCR of roughly 6 to 11 cycles using a sample-barcoded 5' primer and a J-beta primer mix. TCRdb fed the 5' RACE reads into MiXCR, producing one record per CDR3 protein. The sample has 630,000 or so distinct CDR3 sequences, approximately 31% seen once. Sequencing input: blood. These receptors were collected from a woman of 80 years or more in good health.

This clonotype was seen repeatedly, ten times or more. The V gene is TRBV3-1, the J gene TRBJ2-7; 11 nucleotides line up with TRBD1. Per germline, CDR1 LGHDT and CDR2 YNNKEL (reference sequence). V dropped 8 bases and J dropped 3; count of bases not matched to a gene: 6. This CDR3 region has 14 residues. The CDR3 sequence is CASGTGTGGYEQYF. In DNA, the CDR3 is TGTGCCAGCGGAACCGGGACAGGGGGCTACGAGCAGTACTTC.

Regarding this clonotype: This may stem from a read error, because a much larger clone lies one nucleotide away. The J gene is TRBJ2-3, the V gene TRBV20-1, with 7 bases matching TRBD2. Germline CDR1 reads DFQATT; CDR2 reads SNEGSKA (reference sequence). CDR3 size: 13 residues. V was clipped by 6 bases and J by 4 bases; unmatched bases: 7. The CDR3 loop reads CSASGVASDTQYF. CDR3 in DNA: TGCAGTGCGAGCGGGGTGGCCTCAGATACGCAGTATTTT.

This clonotype was seen ten or more times. This sequence joins TRBV6-2 or TRBV6-3 and TRBJ2-5; 11 bases fit TRBD2. The germline gives CDR1 MNHEY, CDR2 SVGEGT. The junction had 19 bases not matched to a gene; V was cut back by 5 bases and J by 8 bases. The CDR3 consists of 18 residues. CDR3 bases: TGTGCCAGCAGTAGCCATTCACTAGCGGGGGAACCGAGGTACACCCAGTACTTC. It encodes CASSSHSLAGEPRYTQYF.

The chain couples TRBV5-1 to TRBJ1-2; weak D call: TRBD1 (5 bases). Germline CDR1 SGHRS, CDR2 YFSETQ. The CDR3 has 17 amino acids. The germline V and J ends were trimmed by 4 bases and 1 base, with 20 bases remaining between them. The CDR3 region has the DNA TGCGCCAGCAGCCTTTTAAGGGGCAGGTCCGATAACTATGGCTACACCTTC. It yields the protein CASSLLRGRSDNYGYTF.

A remark on this clonotype: Relative to the germline gene, one junction end is altered; a read error may explain this. The J gene is TRBJ2-5, the V gene TRBV7-9; D gene uncertain. There are 13 residues in the CDR3. Per germline, CDR1 SEHNR and CDR2 FQNEAQ (reference sequence). This CDR3 is CASSLVVRSTQYF. The CDR3 region has the DNA TGCGCCAGCAGCTTGGTTGTGAGATCGACCCAGTACTTC.

Note on this clonotype: This may arise from a read error, as a much more abundant clone is one base away. The rearrangement uses TRBV2 and TRBJ2-5, with D unclear. Germline V lookup: CDR1 SNHLY, CDR2 FYNNEI. The CDR3 contains 11 residues. V lost 9 bases and J 5 bases, leaving 10 bases between the germline ends. The DNA for the CDR3 is TGTGCCAGGTCGAGAGAGGAGACCCAGTACTTC. Its translation: CARSREETQYF.

Ten or more counts support this clonotype. The chain has TRBV27 and TRBJ2-7; the match to TRBD1 covers 7 bases. V was pared by 6 bases and J by 2 bases, with 10 bases of the junction left unmatched. This CDR3 comprises 15 residues. The germline V gene encodes CDR1 MNHEY and CDR2 SMNVEV (reference sequence). CDR3 sequence (DNA): TGTGCCAGCAGACTGACAGGGCAAGGGGCCTACGAGCAGTACTTC. This encodes CASRLTGQGAYEQYF.

The V and J genes are TRBV2 and TRBJ2-2, with TRBD1 matching over 7 bases. V shed 6 bases and J 3 bases; nucleotides not matched to a gene: 4. The CDR3 runs 14 residues. Germline lookup yields CDR1 SNHLY and CDR2 FYNNEI. The CDR3 sequence: CASRGTEHTGELFF. In nucleotides, the CDR3 is TGTGCCAGCAGGGGGACAGAGCACACCGGGGAGCTGTTTTTT.

This chain uses TRBV6-6 with TRBJ1-2; no clear D. V was clipped by 3 bases and J by 2 bases, with 16 bases between them. Germline V gene data show CDR1 as MNHNY and CDR2 as SVGAGI (reference sequence). The CDR3 contains 16 residues. This CDR3 reads CASSYYPGQENYGYTF. CDR3 nucleotides: TGTGCCAGCAGTTATTACCCCGGCCAGGAAAACTATGGCTACACCTTC.

The chain has TRBV27 and TRBJ2-2; no clear D gene. Germline V CDR1 and CDR2: MNHEY, SMNVEV (reference sequence). This CDR3 comprises 14 residues. The V gene lost 4 bases and the J gene lost 2 bases, with 8 bases spanning the gap. The CDR3 reads CASSWAGNTGELFF. Written as DNA, the CDR3 is TGTGCCAGCAGTTGGGCAGGAAACACCGGGGAGCTGTTTTTT.

There are a few counts of this clonotype. A much larger clone is a single base away; this may be a read error. V usage is TRBV20-1 and J usage is TRBJ2-5; D may be TRBD1 (6 bases). The J call may be in error: the DNA end matches TRBJ2-1 better. The CDR3 totals 12 residues. CDR1 is DFQATT, CDR2 SNEGSKA, per germline (reference sequence). This CDR3 is CSAEDRQETQFF. The DNA of the CDR3 is TGCAGTGCTGAGGACAGACAAGAGACCCAGTTCTTC.